The rows below give T cell receptor beta chains drawn from one sample of a study of cytomegalovirus exposure and HLA in healthy donors. TCRdb's copy holds only in-frame clones and misses some; the assay was immunoSEQ multiplex PCR. The sample consists of 100,000 to 150,000 clones, 17% of them appearing once. What was sequenced was PBMCs. These receptors were collected from a female donor in good health and CMV-seropositive. The CDR3 runs from the conserved cysteine through the conserved F or W. The order of the fields is V gene, J gene, D gene, clone size, CDR3 protein, CDR3 DNA. D genes are given only for firm matches. Expanded clones are given a class, and other clones once, few, many or no size at all.

TRBV7-8,TRBJ1-5,TRBD1,NA,CASSLAGTAGQPQHF,TGTGCCAGCAGCTTAGCGGGGACAGCTGGGCAGCCCCAGCATTTT
TRBV6-6,TRBJ2-7,NA,NA,CASRQGEDEQYF,TGTGCCAGCAGACAGGGTGAGGACGAGCAGTACTTC
TRBV27,TRBJ2-2,TRBD2,NA,CASSLSAGGSHGELFF,TGTGCCAGCAGTTTATCTGCGGGGGGCTCACACGGGGAGCTGTTTTTT
TRBV10-1,TRBJ1-6,TRBD1,few,CASSDRGPVRSSYNSPLHF,TGCGCCAGCAGTGACAGGGGGCCGGTTAGGAGCTCCTATAATTCACCCCTCCACTTT
TRBV5-1,TRBJ2-7,NA,NA,CASSPGLGGTMYF,TGCGCCAGCAGCCCGGGGTTAGGGGGGACTATGTACTTC
TRBV5-1,TRBJ1-1,TRBD1,NA,CASSSPSGGNTEAFF,TGCGCCAGCAGCTCTCCCTCAGGGGGGAACACTGAAGCTTTCTTT
TRBV5-6,TRBJ2-2,NA,NA,CASSPEAGGELFF,TGTGCCAGCAGCCCGGAAGCGGGTGGGGAGCTGTTTTTT
TRBV4-2,TRBJ2-1,NA,few,CASSQADSSSYNEQFF,TGTGCCAGCAGCCAAGCAGACAGTTCCTCCTACAATGAGCAGTTCTTC
TRBV7-2,TRBJ2-3,TRBD2,few,CASSSYSAPTSGGTDTQYF,TGTGCCAGCAGCTCCTACTCCGCCCCTACTAGCGGGGGTACAGATACGCAGTATTTT
TRBV5-1,TRBJ2-5,NA,NA,CASSFLGARAQYF,TGCGCCAGCAGCTTTCTTGGGGCTCGAGCCCAGTACTTC
TRBV7-2,TRBJ1-5,NA,NA,CASSLDLNQPQHF,TGTGCCAGCAGCTTAGATCTCAATCAGCCCCAGCATTTT
TRBV6-1,TRBJ2-5,NA,NA,CASSEFRQETQYF,TGTGCCAGCAGTGAATTTCGGCAAGAGACCCAGTACTTC